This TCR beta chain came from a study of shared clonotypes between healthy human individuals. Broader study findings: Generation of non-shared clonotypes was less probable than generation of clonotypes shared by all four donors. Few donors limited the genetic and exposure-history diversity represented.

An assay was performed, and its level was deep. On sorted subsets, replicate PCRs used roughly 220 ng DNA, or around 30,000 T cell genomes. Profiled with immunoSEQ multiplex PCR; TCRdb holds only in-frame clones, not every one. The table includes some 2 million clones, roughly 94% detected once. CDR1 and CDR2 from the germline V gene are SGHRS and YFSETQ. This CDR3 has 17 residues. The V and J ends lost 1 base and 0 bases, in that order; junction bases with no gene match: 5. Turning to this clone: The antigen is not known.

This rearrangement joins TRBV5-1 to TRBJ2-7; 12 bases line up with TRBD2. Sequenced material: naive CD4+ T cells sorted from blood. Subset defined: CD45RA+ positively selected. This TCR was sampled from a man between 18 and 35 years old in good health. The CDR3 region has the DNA TGCGCCAGCAGCTTGAAAAGGACTAGCGGGGCCTCCTACGAGCAGTACTTC. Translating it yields CASSLKRTSGASYEQYF.